The present TCR beta chain was sequenced within a study of blood T cell repertoires in COVID-19. At the level of the study: COVID-19 samples from acute and convalescent phases originated in the United States, Italy and Spain. From T cells, B-cell-depleted T cells, or PBMCs came the material, which was cDNA or gDNA.

This clone was detected only a few times. Study processing details: Amplification with reference gene primers provided the estimates of nucleated cell counts. The method was immunoSEQ multiplex PCR; TCRdb's version includes in-frame clones alone and lacks a portion of them. The DNA gave D and trimming, while V, J and clone size come from that table. The table has 50,000 to 65,000 clones, just over 85% seen once. This TCR derives from a man over 45 with active COVID-19. Sequencing was done on a sample of peripheral blood.

The CDR3 bases are TGTGCCAGCAGCCAAAGACGGGGTAGCACAGATACGCAGTATTTT. Amino acid sequence: CASSQRRGSTDTQYF. The V and J genes are TRBV14 and TRBJ2-3; D perhaps matches TRBD2 (5 bases). The CDR3 has 15 residues. Trimming stripped 2 bases from V and 0 bases from J, with 9 bases between. Germline V gene lookup returns CDR1 SGHDN and CDR2 FVKESK.